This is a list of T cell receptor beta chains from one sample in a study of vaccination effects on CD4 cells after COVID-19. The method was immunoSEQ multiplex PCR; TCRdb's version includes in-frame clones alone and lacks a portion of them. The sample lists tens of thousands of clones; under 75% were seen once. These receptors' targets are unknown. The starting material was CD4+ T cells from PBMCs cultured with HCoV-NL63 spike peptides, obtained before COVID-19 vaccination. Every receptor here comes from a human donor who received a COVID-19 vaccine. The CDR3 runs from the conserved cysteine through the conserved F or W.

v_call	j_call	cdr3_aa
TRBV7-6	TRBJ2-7	CASSFSLAGSYEQYF
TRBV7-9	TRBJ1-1	CASSLSIRLEAFF
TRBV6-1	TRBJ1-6	CASSEYAPQGNNSPLHF
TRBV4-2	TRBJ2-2	CASSPPGTGTGELFF
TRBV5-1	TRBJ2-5	CASSLGTGGGTQETQYF
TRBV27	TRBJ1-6	CASSRTALNSPLHF
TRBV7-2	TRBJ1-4	CASSFYSAGSANEKLFF
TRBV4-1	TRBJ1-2	CASSHRTGTGNGYTF
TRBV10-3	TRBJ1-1	CAITGRENTEAFF
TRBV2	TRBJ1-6	CACGQGSNNSPLHF
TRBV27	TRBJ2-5	CASSPPGLQETQYF
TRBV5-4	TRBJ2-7	CAIGLAGSYEQYF
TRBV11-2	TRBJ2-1	CASSPGTIQSYNEQFF
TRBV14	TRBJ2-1	CASSQDIPSYNEQFF
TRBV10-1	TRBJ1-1	CASSGGDIRRAFF
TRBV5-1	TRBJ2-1	CASSLSGAGGHRWEQFF
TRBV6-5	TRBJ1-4	CASSPGVKLFF
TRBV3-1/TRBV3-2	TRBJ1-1	CASSQGQGNTEAFF